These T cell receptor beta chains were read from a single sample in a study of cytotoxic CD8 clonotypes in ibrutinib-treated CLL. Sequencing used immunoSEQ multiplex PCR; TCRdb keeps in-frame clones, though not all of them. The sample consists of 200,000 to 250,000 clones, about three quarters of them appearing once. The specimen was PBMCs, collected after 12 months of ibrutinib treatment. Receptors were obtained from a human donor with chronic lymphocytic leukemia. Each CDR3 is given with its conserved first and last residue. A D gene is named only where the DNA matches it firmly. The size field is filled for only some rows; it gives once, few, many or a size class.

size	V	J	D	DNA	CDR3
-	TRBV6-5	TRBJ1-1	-	TGTGCCAGCAGTTACTCGATCTCCCGAAACACTGAAGCTTTCTTT	CASSYSISRNTEAFF
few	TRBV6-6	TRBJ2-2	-	TGTGCCAGCAGTTTGAAAGGACACGGGGAGCTGTTTTTT	CASSLKGHGELFF
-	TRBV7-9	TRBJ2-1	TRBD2	TGTGCCAGCAGCCCCGGTAATAGCGGGGCAAATGAGCAGTTCTTC	CASSPGNSGANEQFF
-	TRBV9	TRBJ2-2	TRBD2	TGTGCCAGCAGCGTCGGACTAGCGGGAGCCACCGGGGAGCTGTTTTTT	CASSVGLAGATGELFF
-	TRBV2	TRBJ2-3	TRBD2	TGTGCCAGCAGTGCGAGCGGGAGACTTCGCACAGATACGCAGTATTTT	CASSASGRLRTDTQYF
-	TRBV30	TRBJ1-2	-	TGTGCCTGGAGTGGGCTATTAGGACATGGTGGCTATGGCTACACCTTC	CAWSGLLGHGGYGYTF
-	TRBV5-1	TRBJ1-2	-	TGCGCCAGCAGCCCCGGGACGGGGAACTATGGCTACACCTTC	CASSPGTGNYGYTF
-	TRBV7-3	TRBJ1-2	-	TGTGCCAGCAGCCCACAGGGTGGGGGGTATGGCTACACCTTC	CASSPQGGGYGYTF
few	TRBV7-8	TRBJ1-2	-	TGTGCCAGCAGCCCGTCGGGATTGGATGGCTACACCTTC	CASSPSGLDGYTF
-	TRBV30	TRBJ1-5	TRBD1	TGTGCCTGGAGGGCGCAGGGGGTCGGCAATCAGCCCCAGCATTTT	CAWRAQGVGNQPQHF
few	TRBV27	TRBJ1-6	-	TGTGCCAGCAGTTTACTTCTCGGGTTTTCACCCCTCCACTTT	CASSLLLGFSPLHF
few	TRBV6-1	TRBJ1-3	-	TGTGCCAGCAGTGGAGCCAGCTCTGGAAACACCATATATTTT	CASSGASSGNTIYF
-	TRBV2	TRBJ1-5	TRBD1	TGTGCCAGCACCAAGGGGACAGGCAATCAGCCCCAGCATTTT	CASTKGTGNQPQHF
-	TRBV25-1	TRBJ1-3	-	TGTGCCAGCAGCCCCGGTGTGGTTGGAAACACCATATATTTT	CASSPGVVGNTIYF
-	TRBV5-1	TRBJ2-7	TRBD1	TGCGCCAGCAGCTTGACGTTACAGGGGAACCACGAGCAGTACTTC	CASSLTLQGNHEQYF
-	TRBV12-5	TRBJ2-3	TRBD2	TGTGCTAGTGGTTCCTTGACTAGCGGTACAGATACGCAGTATTTT	CASGSLTSGTDTQYF
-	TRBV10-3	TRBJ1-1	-	TGTGCCATCTCCGAGGGGCAGGGGAGGAACACTGAAGCTTTCTTT	CAISEGQGRNTEAFF
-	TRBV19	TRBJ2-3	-	TGTGCCAGTGGCCTCAGTTACAGGGATCTCCCAGATACGCAGTATTTT	CASGLSYRDLPDTQYF
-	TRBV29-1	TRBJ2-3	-	TGCAGCCTACGGGGCACAGATACGCAGTATTTT	CSLRGTDTQYF
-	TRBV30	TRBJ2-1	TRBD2	TGTGCCTGGAGTGAAGGGACTAGAAGGGACAATGAGCAGTTCTTC	CAWSEGTRRDNEQFF
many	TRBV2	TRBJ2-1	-	TGTGCCAGCAGCCTAACCGGACAGTACAATGAGCAGTTCTTC	CASSLTGQYNEQFF
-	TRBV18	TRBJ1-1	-	TGTGCCAGCTCACCCCAGTTGGGCTCGGCTGAAGCTTTCTTT	CASSPQLGSAEAFF
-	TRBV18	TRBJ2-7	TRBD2	TGTGCCAGCTCACTGGGCTCTAGCGGCCCCTACGAGCAGTACTTC	CASSLGSSGPYEQYF
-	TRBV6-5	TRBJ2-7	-	TGTGCCAGCAGAAGTGCTGGCTACGAGCAGTACTTC	CASRSAGYEQYF
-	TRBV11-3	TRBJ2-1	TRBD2	TGTGCCAGCAGGAAATCGGGACTAGCCGACAATGAGCAGTTCTTC	CASRKSGLADNEQFF
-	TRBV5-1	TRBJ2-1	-	TGCGCCAGCAGGCCTACCTGGGGCCTGTCCTACAATGAGCAGTTCTTC	CASRPTWGLSYNEQFF
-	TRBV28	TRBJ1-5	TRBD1	TGTGCCAGCAGTTCTCCGGACAGGGCGAATCAGCCCCAGCATTTT	CASSSPDRANQPQHF
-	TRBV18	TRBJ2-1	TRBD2	TGTGCCAGCTCACCGCGACTAGCGGGGTCCTACAATGAGCAGTTCTTC	CASSPRLAGSYNEQFF
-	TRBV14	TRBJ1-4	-	TGTGCCAGCAGCCAAGCCGGGGGAGGGAGGCCTAATGAAAAACTGTTTTTT	CASSQAGGGRPNEKLFF
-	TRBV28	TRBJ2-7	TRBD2	TGTGCCAGCAGGCGGGGGACTAGCGGGAGCTACGAGCAGTACTTC	CASRRGTSGSYEQYF
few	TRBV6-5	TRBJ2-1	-	TGTGCCAGCAGTTACTCGGAGGGGGGGCCTTATGAGCAGTTCTTC	CASSYSEGGPYEQFF
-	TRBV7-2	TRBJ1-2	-	TGTGCCAGCAGCTTAGCGGGGCTCCTTAGTAGCTCCTATGGCTACACCTTC	CASSLAGLLSSSYGYTF